A selection of T cell receptor beta chains follows, all from one sample in a study of prognosis after radiotherapy for stage I lung cancer. Using its own MiXCR run on the multiplex PCR reads, TCRdb lists one record per CDR3 protein. Of tens of thousands of distinct CDR3 sequences listed, around a quarter are singletons. This specimen was PBMCs, taken before or after stereotactic body radiation therapy (not recorded which). These receptors originate from a donor aged 50 or older with non-small cell lung cancer. The CDR3 runs from the conserved cysteine through the conserved F or W. Some rows have no size entry. The others give once, few or many, or a class for an expanded clone.

J | V | size | CDR3
TRBJ2-3 | TRBV19 | many | CASSTPGGATDTQYF
TRBJ2-7 | TRBV11-2 | many | CASSLTDRASYEQYF
TRBJ1-2 | TRBV5-6 | many | CASSTSGTDYGYTF
TRBJ1-2 | TRBV6-1 | many | CASSSVVGNYGYTF
TRBJ1-2 | TRBV6-2/TRBV6-3 | NA | CASSPRAGCYTF
TRBJ2-3 | TRBV7-3 | many | CASSPRLAPSTDTQYF
TRBJ1-1 | TRBV6-1 | NA | CASTKTGRNTEAFF
TRBJ2-3 | TRBV7-9 | NA | CASSFMGRTDTQYF
TRBJ2-7 | TRBV6-1 | NA | CAISEAGGRTEHYF
TRBJ2-3 | TRBV7-3 | many | CASSPQSTDTQYF
TRBJ1-2 | TRBV20-1 | many | CSARNRRANYGYTF
TRBJ1-2 | TRBV7-9 | many | CASSPLEYSDNYGYTF
TRBJ1-4 | TRBV9 | many | CASSVSGSNEKLFF
TRBJ2-4 | TRBV6-2/TRBV6-3 | NA | CASSYWTAWGLAKNIKYF
TRBJ2-7 | TRBV2 | many | CASSDRGLSYEQYF
TRBJ2-1 | TRBV7-3 | many | CASSLAAGGLEQFF
TRBJ2-4 | TRBV3-1 | many | CASSPDRVVKNIQYF
TRBJ2-1 | TRBV12-3/TRBV12-4 | NA | CASSQRDRVLYNEQFF
TRBJ2-5 | TRBV7-6 | many | CASSLAASQETQYF
TRBJ1-5 | TRBV7-2 | many | CASSPYVGVGEPQHF
TRBJ1-3 | TRBV20-1 | many | CSAIPTTSGNTIYF
TRBJ2-2 | TRBV7-9 | once | CASSLPPMTGSYGELFF
TRBJ2-5 | TRBV11-2 | many | CASSQLAGGFQETQYF
TRBJ2-7 | TRBV6-2/TRBV6-3 | NA | CASSNTGVVSYEQYF
TRBJ1-1 | TRBV28 | many | CASLDGRYEAFF
TRBJ1-1 | TRBV6-2/TRBV6-3 | many | CASSYSWGNTEAFF
TRBJ2-3 | TRBV24-1 | NA | CATSDFGGRTDTQYF
TRBJ2-2 | TRBV3-1 | many | CASSLSSGELFF
TRBJ1-1 | TRBV5-4 | many | CASSEVGQGGTEAFF
TRBJ1-5 | TRBV20-1 | many | CSAQGPNSNQPQHF
TRBJ2-1 | TRBV5-1 | many | CASSLTMGGIEQFF
TRBJ2-1 | TRBV20-1 | many | CSALDVSYNEQFF
TRBJ2-5 | TRBV10-3 | few | CAISDPGRQETQYF
TRBJ1-6 | TRBV19 | NA | CASGKNRGDSPLHF
TRBJ1-2 | TRBV12-3/TRBV12-4 | many | CASSKEVNYGYTF
TRBJ2-1 | TRBV7-2 | many | CASSLEVSTSNEQFF
TRBJ2-2 | TRBV30 | many | CACSATVNTGELFF
TRBJ2-3 | TRBV12-3/TRBV12-4 | many | CASGRTDTQYF
TRBJ2-3 | TRBV6-2/TRBV6-3 | many | CASSYKDTQYF
TRBJ2-3 | TRBV7-2 | many | CASSWRGRTDTQYF
TRBJ2-7 | TRBV19 | once | CASPPGHLYELYF
TRBJ2-5 | TRBV7-2 | many | CASSSGRKQETQYF
TRBJ1-1 | TRBV9 | many | CASSPRSFGNTEAFF
TRBJ2-5 | TRBV9 | many | CASRGAAETQYF
TRBJ1-3 | TRBV4-2 | many | CASSQYGGNTIYF
TRBJ2-7 | TRBV11-2 | many | CASSLGTSGAYEQYF
TRBJ2-7 | TRBV6-1 | many | CASSELGGSSYEQYF
TRBJ2-5 | TRBV24-1 | many | CATSYSSAQETQYF
TRBJ1-2 | TRBV11-2 | many | CASSATGQGYGYTF
TRBJ1-2 | TRBV6-2/TRBV6-3 | many | CASSPRRGTDTYYGYTF
TRBJ1-4 | TRBV7-9 | few | CASSLNQYRDRNEKLFF
TRBJ2-2 | TRBV5-6 | many | CASSLPVTGELFF
TRBJ1-2 | TRBV6-1 | NA | CSSSITQEFCYTF
TRBJ2-3 | TRBV19 | NA | CASSIDPQGSSTDTQCF
TRBJ1-6 | TRBV12-3/TRBV12-4 | NA | CASSFGTGSNSPLHF
TRBJ2-3 | TRBV6-4 | many | CASSDDRDTDTQYF
TRBJ1-6 | TRBV20-1 | many | CSARQESSPLHF